Below, 14 T cell receptor beta chains from the same sample are listed, as sequenced in a study of blood T cell repertoires in COVID-19. TCRdb's copy holds only in-frame clones and misses some; the assay was immunoSEQ multiplex PCR. There are some 130,000 clones in the sample; approximately 84% occur only once, and around 13% lies in the top ten. Input material: peripheral blood. Receptors were obtained from a human donor in a cohort sampled during active COVID-19.

The rearrangement joins TRBV6-6 to TRBJ1-3, with D possibly matching TRBD1 (5 bases). CDR3 length equals 16 residues. Germline lookup yields CDR1 MNHNY and CDR2 SVGAGI (reference sequence). Trimming took off 2 bases at V and 0 bases at J, with 11 bases between the two ends. The CDR3 DNA reads TGTGCCAGCAGTTACAGACAGTACGACTCTGGAAACACCATATATTTT. Amino acid sequence: CASSYRQYDSGNTIYF.

The genes are TRBV11-2 and TRBJ1-2; the match to TRBD1 covers 9 bases. Germline V gives CDR1 SGHAT, CDR2 FQNNGV. With V trimmed by 2 bases and J by 8 bases, 9 bases remained unmatched. The length of the CDR3 is 15 residues. CDR3 DNA: TGTGCCAGCAGCTTACCCTTGACAGGGGGAGGAGGCTACACCTTC. Translating gives CASSLPLTGGGGYTF.

The chain employs TRBV19 and TRBJ1-1; 9 nucleotides match TRBD1. Germline loops: CDR1 LNHDA, CDR2 SQIVND (reference sequence). The CDR3 covers 14 residues. Unmatched junction bases numbered 4, after V lost 3 bases and J lost 5 bases. CDR3 nucleotide sequence: TGTGCCAGTAGTATCCGGGACAGGGAGACTGAAGCTTTCTTT. It encodes CASSIRDRETEAFF.

The chain recombines TRBV5-5 with TRBJ1-6; the D gene is possibly TRBD1 (5 bases). Germline V gene sequence: CDR1 SGHKS, CDR2 YYEKEE (reference sequence). V was trimmed by 0 bases and J by 9 bases, leaving 28 bases between them. This CDR3 comprises 20 residues. CDR3 residues: CASSLEGLQYGDGGSSPLHF. The CDR3 nucleotides read TGTGCCAGCAGCTTGGAAGGGTTGCAGTACGGGGACGGGGGATCTTCACCCCTCCACTTT.

This clone was found a few times. The chain uses TRBV5-1 and TRBJ1-6, with a weak D call TRBD1 (5 bases). CDR1 SGHRS and CDR2 YFSETQ come from the germline V gene. The CDR3 length is 15 residues. Deletions cut 4 bases from V and 9 bases from J, with 17 bases between. CDR3 region: CASSIGQATFSPLHF. Here the CDR3 DNA reads TGCGCCAGCAGCATCGGACAAGCCACATTTTCACCCCTCCACTTT.

The CDR3 DNA is TGTGCCAGCAGTTCACGGGAACTGAACACTGAAGCTTTCTTT. This gives the protein CASSSRELNTEAFF. The rearrangement uses TRBV27 and TRBJ1-1; no clear D gene. The V and J ends lost 4 bases and 0 bases respectively, with 9 bases between them. CDR1 is MNHEY and CDR2 is SMNVEV in the germline V gene (reference sequence). This CDR3 has 14 residues.

The chain links TRBV3-1 (or the pseudogene TRBV3-2) to TRBJ1-2; 9 nucleotides agree with TRBD1. The J segment lost 6 bases and the V segment lost 0 bases, leaving 14 bases of the junction unmatched. Germline CDR1 LGHDT, CDR2 YNNKEL (reference sequence). The length of the CDR3 is 18 residues. For the CDR3, the DNA is TGTGCCAGCAGCCAAGAGAAGACAGGGGGTTTGAGAGACGATGGCTACACCTTC. As protein: CASSQEKTGGLRDDGYTF.

V is TRBV28 and J is TRBJ1-2; TRBD1 might be the D (6 bases). This CDR3 has 13 residues. The germline V gene encodes CDR1 MDHEN and CDR2 SYDVKM. V lost 7 bases and J 2 bases, leaving 11 bases between the germline ends. The CDR3 DNA reads TGTGCCAGCACTGTAGGACAGAACTATGGCTACACCTTC. Its translation: CASTVGQNYGYTF.

The chain carries TRBV19 and TRBJ1-1, with a weak D call TRBD1 (6 bases). Germline V gives CDR1 LNHDA, CDR2 SQIVND (reference sequence). Trimming stripped 6 bases from V and 0 bases from J, with 11 bases between. The CDR3 is made up of 14 amino acids. The DNA of the CDR3 is TGTGCCAGTAGCAAAGGACAGCTGAACACTGAAGCTTTCTTT. It is translated as CASSKGQLNTEAFF.

The count of this clone is one. Additional DNA sequences in this sample encode the identical CDR3. The rearrangement joins TRBV7-9 to TRBJ2-3; a weak D match, TRBD2 (6 bases). V was trimmed by 3 bases and J by 0 bases, leaving 7 bases between them. Germline V gene data show CDR1 as SEHNR and CDR2 as FQNEAQ (reference sequence). The CDR3 length is 14 residues. CDR3 protein: CASSLEGSTDTQYF. The CDR3 DNA reads as TGTGCCAGCAGCTTGGAGGGGAGCACAGATACGCAGTATTTT.

This chain uses TRBV11-2 with TRBJ2-7, with TRBD2 as a possible D gene (6 bases). Trimming left V 5 bases short and J 6 bases short, with 11 bases between. Germline lookup yields CDR1 SGHAT and CDR2 FQNNGV. This CDR3 has 12 residues. The CDR3 reads CASSLGGAEQYF. CDR3 nucleotides: TGTGCCAGCAGCCTGGGGGGTGCCGAGCAGTACTTC.

J is TRBJ2-5 and V is TRBV19, with 8 bases matching TRBD1. Germline trimming cut 7 bases from V and 2 bases from J; bases unmatched to any gene: 6. CDR3 size: 14 residues. From germline, CDR1 is LNHDA and CDR2 SQIVND (reference sequence). The CDR3 nucleotides read TGTGCCAGTACCTCCAGGGGGCAACAAGAGACCCAGTACTTC. Encoded protein: CASTSRGQQETQYF.

The chain is built from TRBV6-5 and TRBJ1-1, with a possible D match to TRBD1 (5 bases). Per the germline V gene, CDR1 is MNHEY and CDR2 is SVGAGI. The V and J ends lost 7 bases and 10 bases respectively, with 16 bases between them. There are 12 residues in the CDR3. CDR3 DNA: TGTGCCAGCACGGGACTCCCCGCGCTAGCTTTCTTT. It translates to CASTGLPALAFF.

This chain joins TRBV19 and TRBJ2-1; TRBD2 might be the D (6 bases). The CDR3 has 15 amino acids. V lost 10 bases and J 2 bases, leaving 18 bases between the germline ends. Looked up from germline, CDR1 is LNHDA and CDR2 is SQIVND (reference sequence). The CDR3 DNA is TGTGCCACAAGGACCGGGACTTCAACCTACAATGAGCAGTTCTTC. Translated: CATRTGTSTYNEQFF.